Presented here are 14 T cell receptor beta chains from one specimen sequenced in a study of radiation and T cells in renal cell carcinoma. Time point indicated: blood 4 weeks post-SBRT, at nephrectomy. Documented treatment: 15 Gy SBRT to primary tumor, nephrectomy 4 weeks later. Some clones are missing from TCRdb's copy, which holds only in-frame ones; the method was immunoSEQ multiplex PCR. This sample has 150,000 to 200,000 clones, with about 88% found just once. The specimen comprised blood, sampled from a patient whose treatment included radiotherapy and nephrectomy. The receptors shown here come from a woman between 45 and 65 years old with renal cell carcinoma.

The chain links TRBV7-6 to TRBJ1-3; D is ambiguous. V gave up 3 bases and J gave up 0 bases, with 3 bases separating them. Germline loops: CDR1 SGHVS, CDR2 FNYEAQ. The CDR3 runs 13 residues. The CDR3 spells CASSLSSGNTIYF. The DNA for the CDR3 is TGTGCCAGCAGCTTGTCCTCTGGAAACACCATATATTTT.

The rearrangement links TRBV13 to TRBJ2-2; 8 nucleotides agree with TRBD1. The CDR3 has 16 amino acids. Germline V gives CDR1 PRHDT, CDR2 FYEKMQ (reference sequence). The V segment lost 5 bases and the J segment 6 bases; nucleotides outside the gene matches: 11. CDR3 sequence (DNA): TGTGCCAGCAGCCCAAGACAGGGGTTCAGAGCCGGGGAGCTGTTTTTT. The encoded protein is CASSPRQGFRAGELFF.

This rearrangement joins TRBV9 to TRBJ2-6; 10 positions match TRBD1. The CDR3 has 22 amino acids. The V and J ends lost 4 bases and 0 bases, in that order; junction bases with no gene match: 19. From germline, CDR1 is SGDLS and CDR2 YYNGEE. Here the CDR3 DNA reads TGTGCCAGCAGCCTGCGCGACAGGGGGCCCAATCGGTACAACTCTGGGGCCAACGTCCTGACTTTC. Translated: CASSLRDRGPNRYNSGANVLTF.

V and J are TRBV6-5 and TRBJ2-3, with TRBD2 matching 7 bases. This CDR3 has 14 amino acids. V shed 4 bases, J shed 6 bases, and the junction held 7 bases outside the gene matches. The germline V gene has CDR1 MNHEY and CDR2 SVGAGI. CDR3 DNA: TGTGCCAGCAGTTGGTGGCGGGGGTCGGATACGCAGTATTTT. This encodes CASSWWRGSDTQYF.

Notes on this clone: At one boundary the junction diverges from the germline segment, which might be a read error. J is TRBJ1-1 and V is TRBV18; D is unclear. The CDR3 consists of 15 residues. The germline V gene has CDR1 KGHSH and CDR2 LQKENI. The CDR3 nucleotides are TGTGCCAGCTCACCTATAACGGGAGGGAACGCTGAAGCTTTCTTT. Translated, it gives CASSPITGGNAEAFF.

The CDR3 region is CASRHRGQGNEKLFF. CDR3 nucleotides: TGTGCCAGTAGGCACCGGGGACAGGGGAATGAAAAACTGTTTTTT. The gene calls are TRBV19 and TRBJ1-4; 10 bases are a match to TRBD1. The V gene's germline CDR1 is LNHDA and CDR2 SQIVND (reference sequence). V dropped 6 bases and J dropped 5; count of bases not matched to a gene: 6. This CDR3 contains 15 residues.

The chain carries TRBV18 and TRBJ2-2; 8 bases line up with TRBD2. The CDR3 length is 16 residues. CDR1 is KGHSH and CDR2 is LQKENI in the germline V gene. Unmatched junction bases numbered 11, after V lost 2 bases and J lost 9 bases. The DNA of the CDR3 is TGTGCCAGCTCACCAACGTCTCCGGGGGGGCACCGGGAGCTGTTTTTT. Its protein is CASSPTSPGGHRELFF.

The chain combines TRBV30 with TRBJ2-3; D may be TRBD1 (6 bases). V dropped 4 bases and J dropped 3 bases, with 38 bases sitting between them. There are 22 residues in the CDR3. CDR1 GTSNPN and CDR2 SVGIG come from the germline V gene (reference sequence). The CDR3 region is CAWTETPSLAGASPTLTDTQYF. In DNA, the CDR3 is TGTGCCTGGACTGAAACCCCGAGTTTGGCAGGGGCCTCCCCCACTTTGACAGATACGCAGTATTTT.

This rearrangement joins TRBV19 to TRBJ2-7, with no clear D. This CDR3 comprises 14 residues. Germline CDR1 is LNHDA and CDR2 is SQIVND (reference sequence). V lost 3 bases to trimming and J lost 0 bases, with 9 bases between them. DNA of the CDR3: TGTGCCAGTAGTATTTCTGGGGACTCCTACGAGCAGTACTTC. Amino acid sequence: CASSISGDSYEQYF.

V is TRBV6-1 and J is TRBJ1-2, with D perhaps matching TRBD1 (6 bases). The length of the CDR3 is 14 residues. V shed 2 bases and J shed 8 bases, with 15 bases lying between them. Germline CDR1 and CDR2: MNHNS and SASEGT. The CDR3 sequence: CASSELQGNLGYTF. CDR3 sequence (DNA): TGTGCCAGCAGTGAATTACAGGGTAACCTAGGCTACACCTTC.

The chain couples TRBV5-6 to TRBJ1-1; the D is unclear. The V end lost 2 bases, the J end lost 6 bases, and 14 bases lay between the germline ends. The CDR3 has 14 residues. Germline CDR1 is SGHDT and CDR2 is YYEEEE. DNA for the CDR3: TGTGCCAGCAGCTTTCGTTTTTATAGCGCTGAAGCTTTCTTT. Its translation: CASSFRFYSAEAFF.

This chain joins TRBV7-3 and TRBJ2-5; tentatively, D is TRBD1 (5 bases). The CDR3 extends over 14 amino acids. The germline CDR1 and CDR2 sequences are SGHTA and FQGTGA. V was shortened by 2 bases and J by 4 bases, with 11 bases between the two germline ends. The CDR3 DNA follows: TGTGCCAGCAGCTTACAGGGATCGGGAGAGACCCAGTACTTC. Residues: CASSLQGSGETQYF.

The chain couples TRBV7-2 to TRBJ2-3; 10 nucleotides agree with TRBD2. The V and J ends lost 5 bases and 5 bases, in that order; junction bases with no gene match: 1. CDR3 length equals 13 residues. In germline, CDR1 is SGHTA, CDR2 FQGNSA. CDR3: CASSRLAGDTQYF. For the CDR3, the DNA is TGTGCCAGCAGCCGACTAGCGGGAGATACGCAGTATTTT.

The chain uses TRBV5-8 and TRBJ1-1; D is perhaps TRBD1 (6 bases). The CDR3 loop spans 13 amino acids. In germline, CDR1 is SGHTS, CDR2 YDEGEE. Deletions cut 4 bases from V and 9 bases from J, with 16 bases between. In DNA, the CDR3 is TGTGCCAGCAGCCCCGATAGGGGGGCCCAAGCTTTCTTT. Its translation: CASSPDRGAQAFF.